This TCR beta chain comes out of a study of T cell responses to AZD1222 COVID-19 vaccine. V was trimmed by 5 bases and J by 0 bases, leaving 8 bases between them. The V gene's germline CDR1 is SEHNR and CDR2 FQNEAQ (reference sequence). The CDR3 covers 14 residues. Method: immunoSEQ multiplex PCR; TCRdb's copy keeps in-frame clones and lacks some. The data hold about 88,000 clones, with less than 90% observed a single time. In this sample, this clone turned up once. This TCR was sampled from an adult who received the AZD1222 COVID-19 vaccine. Sequencing used peripheral blood, obtained 28 days after the second AZD1222 dose. V is TRBV7-9 and J is TRBJ1-3; unclear D gene. The CDR3 loop is CASSPQASGNTIYF. The CDR3, as DNA: TGTGCCAGCAGCCCACAAGCCTCTGGAAACACCATATATTTT.